Below are 7 T cell receptor beta chains sequenced from a single sample in a study of vaccination and CD4 T cells after COVID-19. With the Oncomine TCR Beta short-read assay, DNA from cultured CD4+ T cells was sequenced. From the PCR reads, TCRdb called clonotypes with MiXCR, one entry per CDR3 protein. The table lists about 20,000 distinct CDR3 sequences, more than 45% of them singletons. Treatment: roughly ten-day PBMC culture with coronavirus spike peptide pools or control peptides (ViraFEST assay). No antigens are known for them. The specimen was CD4+ T cells from blood, cultured in vitro, collected after SARS-CoV-2 vaccination. The source is a human donor who had recovered from COVID-19.

J is TRBJ2-1 and V is TRBV27; the match to TRBD2 covers 12 bases. Looked up from germline, CDR1 is MNHEY and CDR2 is SMNVEV (reference sequence). The CDR3 covers 16 residues. V trimming: 4 bases; J trimming: 2 bases; junction bases outside the gene matches: 3. CDR3 DNA: TGTGCCAGCAGTTCCGGACTAGCGGGAACCTACAATGAGCAGTTCTTC. Amino acids: CASSSGLAGTYNEQFF.

This clonotype turned up a few times. The V and J genes are TRBV7-2 and TRBJ1-2, with a weak D call TRBD1 (6 bases). Trimming took 1 base from V and 4 from J, leaving 10 bases between them. This CDR3 comprises 14 residues. CDR1 is SGHTA and CDR2 is FQGNSA in the germline V gene. CDR3 DNA sequence: TGTGCCAGCAGCTTAGTAAGGACAGTCTATGGCTACACCTTC. It codes for CASSLVRTVYGYTF. The variable domain in full, completed from reference TRBV7-2 and TRBJ1-2, reads GAGVSQSPSNKVTEKGKDVELRCDPISGHTALYWYRQSLGQGLEFLIYFQGNSAPDKSGLPSDRFSAERTGGSVSTLTIQRTQQEDSAVYLCASSLVRTVYGYTFGSGTRLTVV.

As regards this clonotype: In this CDR3 the conserved last residue, phenylalanine or tryptophan, is missing, so a read error is likely. V usage is TRBV6-5 and J usage is TRBJ1-2; 9 nucleotides align to TRBD1. V gave up 4 bases and J gave up 6 bases; unmatched junction bases: 9. The CDR3 covers 15 residues. CDR1 and CDR2 (germline): MNHEY, SVGAGI. The CDR3 nucleotides are TGTGCCAGCAGTTCACCGGACAGGGGTAGACATGGCTACACCTCC. The encoded protein is CASSSPDRGRHGYTS.

The genes are TRBV20-1 and TRBJ2-3; D is undetermined. CDR3 length: 16 residues. CDR1 DFQATT and CDR2 SNEGSKA come from the germline V gene (reference sequence). Trimming shortened V by 0 bases and J by 0 bases, and 13 bases separated the two germline ends. As DNA, the CDR3 is TGCAGTGCTAGAGATCTGGCAAGGTTAAGCACAGATACGCAGTATTTT. Its protein is CSARDLARLSTDTQYF.

A few counts support this clonotype. The rearrangement joins TRBV20-1 to TRBJ1-1, with D uncertain. The germline gives CDR1 DFQATT, CDR2 SNEGSKA (reference sequence). CDR3 length equals 14 residues. V gave up 1 base and J gave up 0 bases, with 9 bases separating them. The CDR3 reads CSARVSRMNTEAFF. The CDR3 bases are TGCAGTGCTAGAGTATCCAGAATGAACACTGAAGCTTTCTTT.

V gene TRBV7-9 combines with J gene TRBJ1-5; no firm D call. This CDR3 has 18 residues. V was clipped by 3 bases and J by 0 bases, with 18 bases between them. Looked up from germline, CDR1 is SEHNR and CDR2 is FQNEAQ (reference sequence). CDR3 in amino acids: CASSFSKVGQHSNQPQHF. The CDR3 DNA follows: TGTGCCAGCAGCTTTTCAAAAGTGGGCCAGCATAGCAATCAGCCCCAGCATTTT.

This clonotype was detected a few times. The chain has TRBV20-1 and TRBJ1-1, with TRBD1 matching over 8 bases. The length of the CDR3 is 13 residues. Per germline, CDR1 DFQATT and CDR2 SNEGSKA (reference sequence). With 6 bases clipped from V and 5 bases from J, the junction kept 8 bases outside the gene matches. As DNA, the CDR3 is TGCAGTGCAAATACACAGGGGGGGACTGAAGCTTTCTTT. Translation: CSANTQGGTEAFF.